The 32 T cell receptor beta chains presented below share a single source sample, sequenced in a study of T-cell memory formation after mild COVID-19. In TCRdb, the 5' RACE reads were re-called with MiXCR into one record per CDR3 protein. This table has about 210,000 distinct CDR3 sequences, 10% to 13% appearing once. The sequencing sample was made of PBMCs or a T cell subset sorted from them (not recorded which). The source is a man in his late teens or twenties who had mild COVID-19 (a few samples of this study predate the infection). Cell type and time point are not known.

The J gene is TRBJ2-2, the V gene TRBV7-2, with 7 nucleotides matching TRBD2. The trim removed 3 bases at V and 0 bases at J, leaving 1 base unmatched. Germline-derived CDR1 and CDR2 are SGHTA and FQGNSA. The CDR3 runs to 15 residues. This CDR3 reads CASSLLAANTGELFF. CDR3 nucleotides: TGTGCCAGCAGCTTGCTAGCGGCGAACACCGGGGAGCTGTTTTTT. Supplemented by reference TRBV7-2 and TRBJ2-2, the full variable domain reads GAGVSQSPSNKVTEKGKDVELRCDPISGHTALYWYRQSLGQGLEFLIYFQGNSAPDKSGLPSDRFSAERTGGSVSTLTIQRTQQEDSAVYLCASSLLAANTGELFFGEGSRLTVL.

This chain uses TRBV6-5 with TRBJ2-1; TRBD1 agrees at 10 bases. With V trimmed by 6 bases and J by 7 bases, 12 bases remained unmatched. The CDR3 is 16 amino acids. The germline gives CDR1 MNHEY, CDR2 SVGAGI. CDR3 nucleotide sequence: TGTGCCAGCAGCTACCTGTTGGGACAGGGGAGGAATGAGCAGTTCTTC. Its protein product is CASSYLLGQGRNEQFF.

This clonotype has just a few counts. The rearrangement joins TRBV29-1 to TRBJ2-6, with D unclear. Germline V gene data show CDR1 as SQVTM and CDR2 as ANQGSEA. The length of the CDR3 is 15 residues. V was pared by 4 bases and J by 4 bases, with 14 bases between. CDR3 in amino acids: CSVGTPVTGANVLTF. The CDR3 DNA sequence: TGCAGCGTTGGGACCCCGGTCACCGGGGCCAACGTCCTGACTTTC.

The V gene is TRBV18, the J gene TRBJ2-3; 8 nucleotides line up with TRBD2. Germline values: CDR1 KGHSH, CDR2 LQKENI. The CDR3 consists of 15 residues. V lost 3 bases to trimming and J lost 5 bases; unmatched junction nucleotides: 7. The CDR3 region has the DNA TGTGCCAGCTCACCGAGTCTAGCGGGCGGAGATACGCAGTATTTT. Translated: CASSPSLAGGDTQYF.

This sequence joins TRBV12-5 and TRBJ1-2, with unresolved D. CDR3 length: 15 residues. Germline V CDR1 and CDR2: LGHNT, FRNRAP. V was clipped by 1 base and J by 4 bases, with 13 bases between them. The CDR3 nucleotides read TGTGCTAGTGGTTTGGCCACGCCAGTGGGCTATGGCTACACCTTC. Translated: CASGLATPVGYGYTF.

The chain combines TRBV7-9 with TRBJ2-1, with D possibly matching TRBD2 (5 bases). Germline CDR1 is SEHNR and CDR2 is FQNEAQ (reference sequence). CDR3 length: 14 amino acids. The ends were cut back, 2 bases at V and 3 bases at J, with 8 bases in the middle. CDR3 in DNA: TGTGCCAGCAGCTTACAGCGGAGCTACAATGAGCAGTTCTTC. This sequence encodes CASSLQRSYNEQFF.

The sample holds many counts of this clonotype. CDR3 sequence: CASSDLGLAGPSTDTQYF. The CDR3 nucleotides read TGCGCCAGCAGTGACCTGGGACTAGCGGGGCCTAGCACAGATACGCAGTATTTT. This rearrangement joins TRBV10-2 to TRBJ2-3, with TRBD2 matching 13 bases. This CDR3 is 18 amino acids long. The germline CDR1 and CDR2 sequences are WSHSY and SAAADI. The ends lost 3 bases at V and 0 bases at J; junction bases unmatched: 6.

This chain links TRBV27 with TRBJ1-2, with 9 nucleotides matching TRBD1. From germline, CDR1 is MNHEY and CDR2 SMNVEV (reference sequence). J was trimmed by 6 bases and V by 3 bases; bases with no gene match: 14. The CDR3 is made up of 17 amino acids. The CDR3 region is CASSFLSGTGTGNGYTF. The CDR3, as DNA: TGTGCCAGCAGTTTCCTGAGCGGAACCGGGACAGGGAATGGCTACACCTTC.

This clonotype was counted between two and nine times. V gene TRBV6-2 or TRBV6-3 combines with J gene TRBJ2-1; no firm D call. The V gene lost 5 bases and the J gene lost 6 bases, with 5 bases spanning the gap. The germline gives CDR1 MNHEY, CDR2 SVGEGT. This CDR3 has 11 residues. CDR3 loop: CASSTFNEQFF. DNA for the CDR3: TGTGCCAGCAGTACCTTCAATGAGCAGTTCTTC.

This clonotype was counted a few times. This chain links TRBV20-1 with TRBJ2-7, with a weak D call TRBD2 (7 bases). Germline V gives CDR1 DFQATT, CDR2 SNEGSKA (reference sequence). V was shortened by 3 bases and J by 1 base, with 10 bases between the two germline ends. CDR3 length: 13 residues. CDR3 nucleotide sequence: TGCAGTGCTAGGCGGGGGCCGTCCTACGAGCAGTACTTC. This translates into CSARRGPSYEQYF.

The sample holds many counts of this clonotype. The final CDR3 position lacks the conserved phenylalanine or tryptophan, pointing to a likely read error. The limits of the CDR3 on the DNA are not certain, so only TCRdb's listed CDR3 is given. This chain joins TRBV4-1 and TRBJ1-1; the table gives TRBD1 as D, unverified against the DNA. Germline V lookup: CDR1 MGHRA, CDR2 YSYEKL. Counting both end residues, the CDR3 totals 13 amino acids. The CDR3 region is CASSPLGGNPRSC.

This clonotype turned up a few times. This chain uses TRBV5-1 with TRBJ1-6; 9 bases are a match to TRBD1. This CDR3 region has 14 residues. V shed 7 bases, J shed 7 bases, and the junction held 6 bases outside the gene matches. Germline V lookup: CDR1 SGHRS, CDR2 YFSETQ. CDR3 protein: CASARDRANSPLHF. DNA of the CDR3: TGCGCCAGCGCCCGGGACAGGGCGAATTCACCCCTCCACTTT. Supplemented by reference TRBV5-1 and TRBJ1-6, the full variable domain reads KAGVTQTPRYLIKTRGQQVTLSCSPISGHRSVSWYQQTPGQGLQFLFEYFSETQRNKGNFPGRFSGRQFSNSRSEMNVSTLELGDSALYLCASARDRANSPLHFGNGTRLTVT.

The rearrangement links TRBV5-1 to TRBJ1-2; tentative D call: TRBD1 (6 bases). This CDR3 is 15 amino acids long. Germline values: CDR1 SGHRS, CDR2 YFSETQ. Trimming removed 3 bases at V and 1 base at J, with 13 bases between. Here the CDR3 reads CASSWGQGGNYGYTF. The DNA of the CDR3 is TGCGCCAGCAGCTGGGGGCAGGGCGGTAACTATGGCTACACCTTC. Complete variable domain (other parts from reference TRBV5-1 and TRBJ1-2): KAGVTQTPRYLIKTRGQQVTLSCSPISGHRSVSWYQQTPGQGLQFLFEYFSETQRNKGNFPGRFSGRQFSNSRSEMNVSTLELGDSALYLCASSWGQGGNYGYTFGSGTRLTVV.

The chain uses TRBV19 and TRBJ1-1; D unresolved. This CDR3 spans 15 amino acids. Germline values: CDR1 LNHDA, CDR2 SQIVND (reference sequence). Trimming removed 1 base at V and 0 bases at J, with 9 bases between. CDR3 sequence reads: CASSIVPRVNTEAFF. CDR3 DNA: TGTGCCAGTAGTATAGTTCCGAGGGTGAACACTGAAGCTTTCTTT.

V is TRBV5-1 and J is TRBJ1-4; D gene ambiguous. CDR1 SGHRS and CDR2 YFSETQ come from the germline V gene. Trimming removed 0 bases at V and 15 bases at J, with 18 bases between. The CDR3 loop spans 14 amino acids. CDR3: CASSLAQPPYLMFF. The CDR3, as DNA: TGCGCCAGCAGCTTGGCCCAGCCGCCGTACCTGATGTTTTTT.

This clonotype was detected a few times. The CDR3 sequence: CASSLGQGGLNEQFF. In DNA, the CDR3 is TGCGCCAGCAGCTTGGGACAGGGGGGTTTAAATGAGCAGTTCTTC. The chain employs TRBV5-1 and TRBJ2-1, with 9 bases lining up with TRBD1. V lost 0 bases, J lost 7 bases, and 5 bases stayed unmatched. The CDR3 contains 15 residues. CDR1 is SGHRS, CDR2 YFSETQ, per germline.

This chain joins TRBV7-2 and TRBJ2-1; the match to TRBD2 covers 13 bases. J was trimmed by 6 bases and V by 8 bases; bases with no gene match: 4. This CDR3 is 14 amino acids long. CDR1 is SGHTA and CDR2 is FQGNSA in the germline V gene. The CDR3 DNA follows: TGTGCCAGCTCCAGACTAGCGGGGGGCAATGAGCAGTTCTTC. Translated: CASSRLAGGNEQFF.

The gene calls are TRBV18 and TRBJ2-7, with a possible D match to TRBD2 (6 bases). Trimming removed 6 bases from V and 2 bases from J, with 14 bases in between. The CDR3 contains 14 residues. Germline values: CDR1 KGHSH, CDR2 LQKENI. The DNA for the CDR3 is TGTGCCAGCTCCCGCTGGGAGGACCCCTACGAGCAGTACTTC. Amino acid sequence: CASSRWEDPYEQYF.

CDR3 residues: CASSPEFSGEDTQYF. The CDR3 nucleotides are TGCGCCAGCAGCCCTGAATTTAGCGGGGAAGATACGCAGTATTTT. This sequence joins TRBV5-1 and TRBJ2-3; 8 positions agree with TRBD2. The CDR3 loop spans 15 amino acids. V shed 4 bases and J 5 bases; nucleotides not matched to a gene: 9. Germline CDR1 and CDR2: SGHRS and YFSETQ.

This clonotype occurred a few times. V is TRBV5-1 and J is TRBJ1-2; D is unclear. CDR1 SGHRS and CDR2 YFSETQ come from the germline V gene. CDR3 length: 13 residues. V was clipped by 4 bases and J by 7 bases, with 14 bases between them. This CDR3 reads CASSLADKRGYTF. CDR3 in DNA: TGCGCCAGCAGCCTTGCCGACAAGCGTGGCTACACCTTC. The variable domain in full, with the rest retrieved from reference TRBV5-1 and TRBJ1-2, is KAGVTQTPRYLIKTRGQQVTLSCSPISGHRSVSWYQQTPGQGLQFLFEYFSETQRNKGNFPGRFSGRQFSNSRSEMNVSTLELGDSALYLCASSLADKRGYTFGSGTRLTVV.

There are a few counts of this clonotype. This chain's CDR3 is CASSSSPGQYEQYV. CDR3 bases: TGTGCCAGCAGTTCTAGCCCGGGGCAGTACGAGCAGTACGTC. The chain joins TRBV28 to TRBJ2-7, with D perhaps being TRBD1 or TRBD2 (5 bases each). Between the trimmed V and J ends, which lost 4 bases and 4 bases, there was a span of 14 bases. The CDR3 totals 14 residues. Germline V gives CDR1 MDHEN, CDR2 SYDVKM.

This chain connects TRBV5-6 to TRBJ1-4, with a tentative D call TRBD1 (5 bases). There are 13 residues in the CDR3. V was pared by 4 bases and J by 5 bases, with 9 bases between. The germline V gene has CDR1 SGHDT and CDR2 YYEEEE. In DNA, the CDR3 is TGTGCCAGCAGCAAGGGACGGAATGAAAAACTGTTTTTT. Protein product: CASSKGRNEKLFF. The complete variable domain, with remaining parts taken from reference TRBV5-6 and TRBJ1-4, reads DAGVTQSPTHLIKTRGQQVTLRCSPKSGHDTVSWYQQALGQGPQFIFQYYEEEERQRGNFPDRFSGHQFPNYSSELNVNALLLGDSALYLCASSKGRNEKLFFGSGTQLSVL.

The chain recombines TRBV7-6 with TRBJ2-1; 8 nucleotides agree with TRBD2. CDR1 and CDR2 (germline): SGHVS, FNYEAQ. The CDR3 totals 15 residues. Trimming cost V 5 bases and J 7 bases; bases outside gene matches: 10. The CDR3 DNA follows: TGTGCCAGCAGCCCAAAGACGGGGGGGCCTAATGAGCAGTTCTTC. This encodes CASSPKTGGPNEQFF.

This clonotype was seen only a few times. The chain couples TRBV5-1 to TRBJ2-5; a weak D match, TRBD2 (6 bases). Germline values: CDR1 SGHRS, CDR2 YFSETQ. The CDR3 runs 16 residues. Trimming pared 0 bases from V and 2 bases from J, leaving 14 bases between. The CDR3: CASSLGGVAGQETQYF. In nucleotides, the CDR3 is TGCGCCAGCAGCTTGGGTGGAGTGGCGGGGCAAGAGACCCAGTACTTC.

The chain has TRBV7-8 and TRBJ1-3; TRBD1 aligns across 10 bases. Germline values: CDR1 SGHVS, CDR2 FQNEAQ. This CDR3 has 16 residues. Germline trimming cut 1 base from V and 8 bases from J; bases unmatched to any gene: 8. Here the CDR3 reads CASSLVGTGVYDTIYF. CDR3 DNA: TGTGCCAGCAGCTTAGTGGGGACAGGGGTCTATGACACCATATATTTT.

A few counts support this clonotype. The CDR3 region is CASSYLAGAPTYNEQFF. As DNA, the CDR3 is TGTGCCAGCAGTTACCTAGCGGGGGCCCCTACCTACAATGAGCAGTTCTTC. V gene TRBV6-2 or TRBV6-3 combines with J gene TRBJ2-1; 10 nucleotides agree with TRBD2. In germline, CDR1 is MNHEY, CDR2 SVGEGT. The junction had 6 bases not matched to a gene; V was cut back by 2 bases and J by 2 bases. This CDR3 has 17 amino acids.

In its sample, this clonotype was seen many times. This sequence joins TRBV5-4 and TRBJ2-5, with TRBD1 matching over 7 bases. Unmatched junction bases numbered 0, after V lost 0 bases and J lost 1 base. The germline gives CDR1 SGHNT, CDR2 YYREEE (reference sequence). The CDR3 is made up of 14 amino acids. The CDR3 DNA reads as TGTGCCAGCAGCTTGGGGGACAGCCAAGAGACCCAGTACTTC. This gives the protein CASSLGDSQETQYF.

The chain links TRBV7-2 to TRBJ2-1; TRBD1 matches at 12 bases. Trimming took 3 bases from V and 10 from J; bases not matched to a gene: 10. The CDR3 contains 16 residues. Germline assignment: CDR1 SGHTA and CDR2 FQGNSA. CDR3 coding DNA: TGTGCCAGCAGCTTTAGGCCGGGACAGGGGGCTCGGGAGCAGTTCTTC. Protein product: CASSFRPGQGAREQFF.

This clonotype was seen repeatedly, ten times or more. The gene calls are TRBV5-1 and TRBJ2-3; D might be TRBD1 (5 bases). Germline assignment: CDR1 SGHRS and CDR2 YFSETQ. There are 16 residues in the CDR3. Deletions cut 0 bases from V and 0 bases from J, with 11 bases between. Here the CDR3 reads CASSLDSGLSTDTQYF. Written as DNA, the CDR3 is TGCGCCAGCAGCTTGGATTCAGGGCTTAGCACAGATACGCAGTATTTT.

Only a few counts were recorded for this clonotype. One end of the junction is discordant with germline, which a read error may explain. The chain recombines TRBV7-2 with TRBJ2-3, with D tentatively TRBD1 (6 bases). The CDR3 length is 16 residues. Germline V lookup: CDR1 SGHTA, CDR2 FQGNSA. The CDR3 DNA reads as TGTGCCAGAAGCTTAGGAGACAGGCTTAGCACAGATACGCAGTATTTT. Amino acid sequence: CARSLGDRLSTDTQYF.

This clonotype came up a few times. The rearrangement links TRBV7-9 to TRBJ2-5, with 9 nucleotides matching TRBD2. Germline V gene data show CDR1 as SEHNR and CDR2 as FQNEAQ (reference sequence). The CDR3 sequence is 14 residues long. J lost 7 bases, V lost 5 bases, and 8 bases had no gene match. In DNA, the CDR3 is TGTGCCAGCAGCGGGCGGGGGGGCCTCGGGACCCAGTACTTC. Its protein is CASSGRGGLGTQYF.

This clonotype was counted only a few times. This rearrangement joins TRBV21-1 to TRBJ1-4; the tabulated D call, TRBD1, remains unverified against the DNA. TRBV21-1 is given as a pseudogene. This CDR3 spans 15 amino acids. The CDR3 here is CASSKMRTGEEKLFF. CDR3 in DNA: TGTGCCAGCAGCAAAATGCGGACAGGGGAGGAAAAACTGTTTTTT.